These T cell receptor beta chains were read from a single sample in a study of regulatory T cells in long-lasting Graves disease. Using its own MiXCR run on the multiplex PCR reads, TCRdb lists one record per CDR3 protein. This table holds about 470,000 distinct CDR3 sequences, about 15% found once. These same data were also listed under a study on T cells in Graves' hyperthyroidism and ophthalmopathy.

The sample consisted of peripheral blood mononuclear cells (PBMCs), taken at new diagnosis, from a patient treated with antithyroid drugs. These receptor sequences come from a young woman with Graves disease. The conserved cysteine and the conserved F or W are not part of the CDR3 here.

j_call | v_call | cdr3_aa
TRBJ2-1 | TRBV7-9 | ASSSSLREGIYNEQF
TRBJ2-7 | TRBV28 | ASMTFAYEQY
TRBJ1-6 | TRBV7-2 | ASSLDWGLGSPLH
TRBJ2-2 | TRBV20-1 | SAPKAGTGELF
TRBJ2-1 | TRBV29-1 | SVLLQESYNEQF
TRBJ1-2 | TRBV5-6 | ASSLGARPNGYT
TRBJ2-1 | TRBV28 | ASSISGTGAPEQF
TRBJ2-4 | TRBV20-1 | SGAGLAGGINIQY
TRBJ2-2 | TRBV5-4 | ASRTGPSTGELF
TRBJ2-1 | TRBV7-6 | AGSAGWGLAVYNEQF
TRBJ2-2 | TRBV3-1 | ASSPHRNTGELF
TRBJ2-7 | TRBV28 | ATDDYYEQY
TRBJ2-3 | TRBV20-1 | SARVRATDTQY
TRBJ2-7 | TRBV20-1 | SARWIAGEDEQY
TRBJ2-3 | TRBV9 | ASSVASGRADTQY
TRBJ2-1 | TRBV20-1 | SALYSGNEQF
TRBJ2-2 | TRBV7-9 | ASSPPFGPNTGELF
TRBJ2-7 | TRBV18 | ASSPMGVASAEQY
TRBJ1-1 | TRBV5-1 | ASSSTQGGTEAF
TRBJ2-1 | TRBV7-9 | ASSPSGSSYNEQF
TRBJ1-6 | TRBV3-1 | ASSQEVISPLH
TRBJ2-5 | TRBV11-2 | ASSRQLAGSETQY
TRBJ2-5 | TRBV20-1 | SARDDLGLETQY
TRBJ2-7 | TRBV6-2/TRBV6-3 | ASRVAGGDEQY
TRBJ1-3 | TRBV6-4 | ASSEPGDSGNTIY
TRBJ2-7 | TRBV5-1 | ASSFTWDSFYEQY
TRBJ2-1 | TRBV24-1 | ATSETDRGRNEQF
TRBJ1-4 | TRBV7-8 | ASSLGQGNEKLF
TRBJ1-1 | TRBV10-2 | ASSEIGGNTEAF
TRBJ2-3 | TRBV28 | ASTPGPSGPTDTQY
TRBJ2-1 | TRBV20-1 | SAVGTSGLYNEQF
TRBJ2-7 | TRBV7-9 | ASSAKGLAGGSSYEQY
TRBJ2-1 | TRBV12-3/TRBV12-4 | ADRPPPGLAGVGEQF
TRBJ1-2 | TRBV24-1 | ATRPGQGYGYT
TRBJ2-7 | TRBV5-5 | ASSSTASGYYEQY
TRBJ1-2 | TRBV5-1 | ASSLADRGQGYT